A single sample is the source of the 16 T cell receptor beta chains below, sequenced in a study of blood T cell repertoires in COVID-19. Only in-frame clones appear in the TCRdb table, and some are missing; sequencing was by immunoSEQ multiplex PCR. The sample includes over 80,000 clones, roughly nine tenths of them seen just once. Sequencing was carried out using peripheral blood. These receptors all stem from a man aged 50-60 years with acute or convalescent COVID-19.

This sequence joins TRBV7-2 and TRBJ1-2; no firm D call. Germline-derived CDR1 and CDR2 are SGHTA and FQGNSA. Trimming shortened V by 1 base and J by 7 bases, and 10 bases separated the two germline ends. The CDR3 length is 13 residues. CDR3 DNA: TGTGCCAGCAGCTTAGTAGGACTCCGTGGCTACACCTTC. This translates into CASSLVGLRGYTF.

This chain joins TRBV24-1 and TRBJ2-1; TRBD2 is a possible D gene (6 bases). Germline V gene lookup returns CDR1 KGHDR and CDR2 SFDVKD. The CDR3 loop spans 14 amino acids. V was trimmed by 5 bases and J by 10 bases, leaving 17 bases between them. The CDR3 sequence: CATSVTGVLGEQFF. CDR3 DNA sequence: TGTGCCACCAGTGTAACGGGGGTCCTGGGGGAGCAGTTCTTC.

This chain connects TRBV29-1 to TRBJ2-2; the D gene is possibly TRBD2 (7 bases). The CDR3 sequence is 16 residues long. Germline V gene lookup returns CDR1 SQVTM and CDR2 ANQGSEA. Trimming cost V 7 bases and J 3 bases, with 21 bases left between them. The CDR3 spells CSAGRGGGRDTGELFF. For the CDR3, the DNA is TGCAGCGCCGGCCGTGGGGGGGGGCGCGACACCGGGGAGCTGTTTTTT.

Here the CDR3 reads CASSDSWRGGLVEDTQYF. Written as DNA, the CDR3 is TGTGCCAGCAGTGACTCGTGGCGGGGGGGCCTAGTAGAAGATACGCAGTATTTT. This sequence joins TRBV6-4 and TRBJ2-3; TRBD2 matches at 9 bases. Germline V gene lookup returns CDR1 MRHNA and CDR2 SNTAGT. The V and J ends lost 0 bases and 5 bases, in that order; junction bases with no gene match: 12. The CDR3 is 18 amino acids.

This chain links TRBV18 with TRBJ1-5; maybe TRBD1 (5 bases). The V end lost 8 bases, the J end lost 7 bases, and 15 bases lay between the germline ends. CDR1 is KGHSH and CDR2 is LQKENI in the germline V gene. CDR3 size: 13 residues. Here the CDR3 DNA reads TGTGCCAGCGCACTGATCCGGGGGCAGCCCCAGCATTTT. Protein: CASALIRGQPQHF. Complete variable domain (other parts from reference TRBV18 and TRBJ1-5): NAGVMQNPRHLVRRRGQEARLRCSPMKGHSHVYWYRQLPEEGLKFMVYLQKENIIDESGMPKERFSAEFPKEGPSILRIQQVVRGDSAAYFCASALIRGQPQHFGDGTRLSIL.

The rearrangement joins TRBV6-5 to TRBJ1-2, with D possibly TRBD1 on 6 matching bases. Trimming took off 6 bases at V and 3 bases at J, with 17 bases between the two ends. From germline, CDR1 is MNHEY and CDR2 SVGAGI. The CDR3 is 15 residues long. CDR3 loop: CASRAGVGAYYGYTF. The CDR3 bases are TGTGCCAGCAGAGCAGGGGTCGGGGCATACTATGGCTACACCTTC.

This clone came up a few times. The chain combines TRBV15 with TRBJ1-2; 8 nucleotides agree with TRBD1. The CDR3 extends over 17 amino acids. V was pared by 2 bases and J by 5 bases, with 13 bases of the junction left unmatched. Germline V CDR1 and CDR2: LNHNV, YYDKDF (reference sequence). CDR3 coding DNA: TGTGCCACCAGCAGAAGCTTGACAGGGGATCTCCCATATGGCTACACCTTC. Translated: CATSRSLTGDLPYGYTF.

V gene TRBV5-1 combines with J gene TRBJ1-6; TRBD1 agrees at 9 bases. The CDR3 is 18 amino acids. CDR1 is SGHRS, CDR2 YFSETQ, per germline. V lost 3 bases to trimming and J lost 0 bases; unmatched junction nucleotides: 7. The CDR3 spells CASSSWTGDSSYNSPLHF. CDR3 coding DNA: TGCGCCAGCAGCTCCTGGACAGGGGATAGCTCCTATAATTCACCCCTCCACTTT.

The chain uses TRBV19 and TRBJ2-7; 9 bases align to TRBD1. This CDR3 has 15 amino acids. Germline trimming cut 4 bases from V and 5 bases from J; bases unmatched to any gene: 9. Germline CDR1 is LNHDA and CDR2 is SQIVND (reference sequence). CDR3: CASSTTGQGSDEQYF. Here the CDR3 DNA reads TGTGCCAGTAGTACGACCGGACAGGGGTCCGACGAGCAGTACTTC.

The rearrangement links TRBV12-3 or TRBV12-4 to TRBJ1-1; D unclear. This CDR3 comprises 12 residues. The V end was cut by 6 bases, the J end by 4 bases, with 9 bases between. CDR3 in DNA: TGTGCCAGCAGCCGCGAAGTCACTGAAGCTTTCTTT. Translating gives CASSREVTEAFF.

The gene calls are TRBV5-1 and TRBJ1-4; 9 bases agree with TRBD1. The CDR3 loop spans 16 amino acids. Germline assignment: CDR1 SGHRS and CDR2 YFSETQ. The V segment lost 1 base and the J segment 8 bases; nucleotides outside the gene matches: 9. The CDR3 protein is CASSLSGGTGLEKLFF. The DNA for the CDR3 is TGCGCCAGCAGCTTGAGTGGAGGGACAGGGTTGGAAAAACTGTTTTTT.

This clone was recorded once. The gene calls are TRBV6-6 and TRBJ1-2; 7 bases align to TRBD1. The germline V gene encodes CDR1 MNHNY and CDR2 SVGAGI (reference sequence). CDR3 length: 14 amino acids. V was pared by 5 bases and J by 7 bases, with 10 bases of the junction left unmatched. For the CDR3, the DNA is TGTGCCAGCAGTCCCACAGGGGACTGGGGTGGCTACACCTTC. Translated: CASSPTGDWGGYTF.

This clone came up once. The J gene is TRBJ1-3, the V gene TRBV5-6; D is unresolved. This CDR3 spans 15 amino acids. V was trimmed by 0 bases and J by 3 bases, leaving 10 bases between them. Germline V gene lookup returns CDR1 SGHDT and CDR2 YYEEEE. The CDR3 region is CASSLVMQFGNTIYF. In DNA form, the CDR3 reads TGTGCCAGCAGCTTGGTGATGCAGTTTGGAAACACCATATATTTT.

The gene calls are TRBV12-3 or TRBV12-4 and TRBJ1-2, with a possible D match to TRBD1 (6 bases). Trimming left V 5 bases short and J 6 bases short, with 13 bases between. There are 13 residues in the CDR3. CDR3 region: CASSVRTVDGYTF. CDR3 bases: TGTGCCAGCAGTGTCAGGACAGTTGATGGCTACACCTTC.

The rearrangement uses TRBV5-8 and TRBJ2-5, with 8 positions matching TRBD2. The CDR3 contains 15 residues. Germline V gives CDR1 SGHTS, CDR2 YDEGEE. V lost 2 bases to trimming and J lost 0 bases; unmatched junction nucleotides: 3. The CDR3 sequence: CASSLGAGDQETQYF. Written as DNA, the CDR3 is TGTGCCAGCAGCTTAGGAGCGGGAGACCAAGAGACCCAGTACTTC.

This chain connects TRBV6-5 to TRBJ1-6, with D possibly TRBD1 on 5 matching bases. In germline, CDR1 is MNHEY, CDR2 SVGAGI. The CDR3 runs to 15 residues. Deletions cut 9 bases from V and 8 bases from J, with 20 bases between. DNA of the CDR3: TGTGCCAGTACTGGGGCCCGAATTCCGGATTCACCCCTCCACTTT. Its protein product is CASTGARIPDSPLHF.